These 15 T cell receptor beta chains were sequenced from one sample in a study of blood T cell repertoires in COVID-19. Generated by immunoSEQ multiplex PCR, the TCRdb table keeps only in-frame clones and is missing some. The sample yields some 170,000 clones, more than 75% seen once. The sequencing sample was made of PBMCs or T cells enriched from blood (not recorded which). The receptors were sampled from a human donor with acute COVID-19. The donor label of this sample is uncertain.

A few counts support this clone. The gene calls are TRBV11-2 and TRBJ2-7, with D hard to call. The germline gives CDR1 SGHAT, CDR2 FQNNGV. This CDR3 is 14 amino acids long. Trimming stripped 3 bases from V and 0 bases from J, with 9 bases between. The CDR3 spells CASSLGYSSYEQYF. The DNA of the CDR3 is TGTGCCAGCAGCTTGGGCTATAGCTCCTACGAGCAGTACTTC.

The J gene is TRBJ1-2, the V gene TRBV28; tentatively, D is TRBD1 (6 bases). CDR3 length: 12 amino acids. Germline-derived CDR1 and CDR2 are MDHEN and SYDVKM. CDR3 in DNA: TGTGCAATCGTAAGGGGGGGAAGTGGCTACACCTTC. This codes for CAIVRGGSGYTF.

This chain connects TRBV27 to TRBJ2-1; 9 bases agree with TRBD1. V lost 7 bases to trimming and J lost 8 bases; unmatched junction nucleotides: 9. Per germline, CDR1 MNHEY and CDR2 SMNVEV (reference sequence). The CDR3 is 14 residues long. The CDR3 loop is CASTSRDRVHEQFF. In nucleotides, the CDR3 is TGTGCCAGCACCTCGCGGGACAGGGTTCATGAGCAGTTCTTC.

The V and J genes are TRBV27 and TRBJ1-5; TRBD1 might be the D (5 bases). Trimming stripped 2 bases from V and 6 bases from J, with 14 bases between. The CDR3 covers 15 residues. Germline V gene lookup returns CDR1 MNHEY and CDR2 SMNVEV (reference sequence). The CDR3 region is CASSLDLGAAQPQHF. CDR3 sequence (DNA): TGTGCCAGCAGTTTAGATCTAGGGGCCGCTCAGCCCCAGCATTTT.

V usage is TRBV6-2 or TRBV6-3 and J usage is TRBJ2-5, with a tentative D call TRBD2 (6 bases). The CDR3 is 16 residues long. CDR1 is MNHEY and CDR2 is SVGEGT in the germline V gene. V lost 2 bases, J lost 4 bases, and 17 bases lay in between. The CDR3 reads CASSYDLPNGGETQYF. In nucleotides, the CDR3 is TGTGCCAGCAGTTACGATCTCCCAAACGGGGGAGAGACCCAGTACTTC.

The chain is built from TRBV2 and TRBJ1-5; the D gene is possibly TRBD1 (6 bases). CDR1 SNHLY and CDR2 FYNNEI come from the germline V gene. The CDR3 is made up of 15 amino acids. V was cut by 6 bases and J by 3 bases, with 15 bases left in between. The chain's CDR3 is CASSGTSSPNQPQHF. The CDR3 coding sequence is TGTGCCAGCAGCGGGACATCTTCCCCCAATCAGCCCCAGCATTTT. Filled out from reference TRBV2 and TRBJ1-5, the complete variable domain reads EPEVTQTPSHQVTQMGQEVILRCVPISNHLYFYWYRQILGQKVEFLVSFYNNEISEKSEIFDDQFSVERPDGSNFTLKIRSTKLEDSAMYFCASSGTSSPNQPQHFGDGTRLSIL.

The gene calls are TRBV7-9 and TRBJ1-6; D is uncertain. The length of the CDR3 is 14 residues. Trimming shortened V by 1 base and J by 10 bases, and 11 bases separated the two germline ends. CDR1 and CDR2 (germline): SEHNR, FQNEAQ (reference sequence). The CDR3, as DNA: TGTGCCAGCAGCTTAGATTTCGAGGCGTCACCCCTCCACTTT. The encoded protein is CASSLDFEASPLHF.

The V gene is TRBV7-2, the J gene TRBJ2-3; D is possibly TRBD2 (7 bases). Germline values: CDR1 SGHTA, CDR2 FQGNSA. The V and J ends lost 5 bases and 3 bases respectively, with 18 bases between them. The CDR3 runs 16 residues. The DNA of the CDR3 is TGTGCCAGCAGCCCCGGAGGCGGGGGCGGGACAGATACGCAGTATTTT. Its translation is CASSPGGGGGTDTQYF.

This clone was seen only once. This sequence joins TRBV12-5 and TRBJ2-5, with 11 bases aligning to TRBD2. Germline V CDR1 and CDR2: LGHNT, FRNRAP. The junction had 15 bases not matched to a gene; V was cut back by 0 bases and J by 6 bases. The CDR3 runs 19 residues. CDR3 amino acids: CASGLVVLAGGLEVKTQYF. The CDR3 DNA sequence: TGTGCTAGTGGTTTGGTCGTTCTAGCGGGGGGCTTAGAGGTGAAGACCCAGTACTTC.

The chain couples TRBV6-5 to TRBJ1-5, with 8 positions matching TRBD1. This CDR3 is 14 amino acids long. V lost 6 bases and J lost 7; bases outside the gene matches: 8. Germline V gene lookup returns CDR1 MNHEY and CDR2 SVGAGI. The CDR3 is CASSRTGLGQPQHF. For the CDR3, the DNA is TGTGCCAGCAGCCGGACAGGGTTGGGACAGCCCCAGCATTTT.

The V and J genes are TRBV4-3 and TRBJ1-2; no clear D. This CDR3 has 15 residues. The ends were cut back, 0 bases at V and 7 bases at J, with 15 bases in the middle. CDR1 is LGHNA, CDR2 YSLEER, per germline. CDR3 nucleotide sequence: TGCGCCAGCAGCCAAGATTGGGCCCCAGGTGGTGGCTACACCTTC. Translation: CASSQDWAPGGGYTF.

The genes are TRBV27 and TRBJ2-3; D is uncertain. CDR1 MNHEY and CDR2 SMNVEV come from the germline V gene (reference sequence). The CDR3 is made up of 14 amino acids. V dropped 7 bases and J dropped 4 bases, with 15 bases sitting between them. The CDR3 DNA reads TGTGCCAGCAAAATCTGGCCGAATTCAGATACGCAGTATTTT. This codes for CASKIWPNSDTQYF.

The rearrangement links TRBV5-8 to TRBJ1-4; D is possibly TRBD1 (5 bases). Germline CDR1 SGHTS, CDR2 YDEGEE. This CDR3 has 14 amino acids. V was cut by 5 bases and J by 8 bases, with 16 bases left in between. CDR3 bases: TGTGCCAGCAGTCGCAAACAGGCGGACGAAAAACTGTTTTTT. Translation gives CASSRKQADEKLFF.

There are a few counts of this clone. Other nucleotide sequences from this sample produce the same CDR3. The rearrangement links TRBV11-2 to TRBJ2-5, with D possibly matching TRBD1 (6 bases). Germline-derived CDR1 and CDR2 are SGHAT and FQNNGV. This CDR3 has 13 amino acids. The germline V and J ends were trimmed by 3 bases and 3 bases, with 8 bases remaining between them. The CDR3 sequence: CASSFSGEETQYF. DNA of the CDR3: TGTGCCAGCAGCTTTTCAGGGGAAGAGACCCAGTACTTC.

This chain uses TRBV2 with TRBJ1-1; D call uncertain. Per germline, CDR1 SNHLY and CDR2 FYNNEI. This CDR3 has 14 amino acids. V lost 5 bases and J 1 base, leaving 11 bases between the germline ends. The CDR3 spells CASSFPSGNTEAFF. Here the CDR3 DNA reads TGTGCCAGCAGTTTCCCGTCAGGGAACACTGAAGCTTTCTTT.